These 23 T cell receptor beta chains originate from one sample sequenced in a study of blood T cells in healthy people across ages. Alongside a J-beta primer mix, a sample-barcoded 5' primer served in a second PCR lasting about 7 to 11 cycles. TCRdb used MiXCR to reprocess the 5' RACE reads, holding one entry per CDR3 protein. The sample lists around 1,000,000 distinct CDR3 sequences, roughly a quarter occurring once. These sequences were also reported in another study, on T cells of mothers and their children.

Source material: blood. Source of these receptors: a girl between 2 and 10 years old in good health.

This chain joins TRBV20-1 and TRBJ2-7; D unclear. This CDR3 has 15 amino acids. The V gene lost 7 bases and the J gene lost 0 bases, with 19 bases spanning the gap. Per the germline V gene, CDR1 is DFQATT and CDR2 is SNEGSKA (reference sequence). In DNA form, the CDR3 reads TGCAGTGTGGCGGAGCTGGGCGGCCTCTCCTACGAGCAGTACTTC. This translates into CSVAELGGLSYEQYF.

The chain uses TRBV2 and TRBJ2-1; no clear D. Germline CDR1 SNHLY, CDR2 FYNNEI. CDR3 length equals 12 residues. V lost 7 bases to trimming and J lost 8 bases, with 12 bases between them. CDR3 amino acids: CASTLSAHEQFF. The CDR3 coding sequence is TGTGCCAGCACTCTATCCGCTCATGAGCAGTTCTTC.

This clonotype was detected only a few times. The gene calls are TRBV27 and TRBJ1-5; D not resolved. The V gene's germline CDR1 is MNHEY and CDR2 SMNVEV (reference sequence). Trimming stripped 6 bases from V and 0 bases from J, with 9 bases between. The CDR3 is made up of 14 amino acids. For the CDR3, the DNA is TGTGCCAGCAGGATGACTAATAGCAATCAGCCCCAGCATTTT. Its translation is CASRMTNSNQPQHF.

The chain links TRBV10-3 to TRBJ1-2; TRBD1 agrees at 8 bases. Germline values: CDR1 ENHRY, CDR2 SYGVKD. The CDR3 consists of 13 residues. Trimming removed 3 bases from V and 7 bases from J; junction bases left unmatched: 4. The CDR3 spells CAISDGQGGGYTF. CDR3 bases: TGTGCCATCAGTGACGGACAGGGAGGTGGCTACACCTTC.

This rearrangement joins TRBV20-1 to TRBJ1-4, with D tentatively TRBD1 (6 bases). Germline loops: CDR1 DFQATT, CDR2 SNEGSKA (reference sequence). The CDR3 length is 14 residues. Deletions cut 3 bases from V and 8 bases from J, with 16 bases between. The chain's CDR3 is CSASPITGKEKLFF. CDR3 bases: TGCAGTGCTAGCCCCATTACAGGGAAGGAAAAACTGTTTTTT.

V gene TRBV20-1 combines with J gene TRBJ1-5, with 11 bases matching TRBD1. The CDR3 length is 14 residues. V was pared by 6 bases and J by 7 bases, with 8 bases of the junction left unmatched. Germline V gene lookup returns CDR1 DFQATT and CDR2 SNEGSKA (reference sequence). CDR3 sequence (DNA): TGCAGTGCGGAAGGGACAGGGGGAGGCCAGCCCCAGCATTTT. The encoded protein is CSAEGTGGGQPQHF.

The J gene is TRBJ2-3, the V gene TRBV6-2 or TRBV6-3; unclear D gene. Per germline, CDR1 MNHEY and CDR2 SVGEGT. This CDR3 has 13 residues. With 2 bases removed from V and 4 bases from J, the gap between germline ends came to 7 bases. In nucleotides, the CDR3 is TGTGCCAGCAGTTACGACGTCCCAGATACGCAGTATTTT. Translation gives CASSYDVPDTQYF.

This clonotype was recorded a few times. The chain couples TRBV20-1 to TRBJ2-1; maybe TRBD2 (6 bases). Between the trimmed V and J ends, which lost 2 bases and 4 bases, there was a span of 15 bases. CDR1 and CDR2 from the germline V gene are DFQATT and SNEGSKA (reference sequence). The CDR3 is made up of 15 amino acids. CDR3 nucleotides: TGCAGTGCTAGAAGTCCCCAGCGGGCGTACAATGAGCAGTTCTTC. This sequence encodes CSARSPQRAYNEQFF.

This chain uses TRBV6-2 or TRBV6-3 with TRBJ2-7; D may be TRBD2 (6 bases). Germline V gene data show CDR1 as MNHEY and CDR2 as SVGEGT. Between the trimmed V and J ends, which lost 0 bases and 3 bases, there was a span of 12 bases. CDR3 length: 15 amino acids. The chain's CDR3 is CASSYSGGKVYEQYF. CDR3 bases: TGTGCCAGCAGTTACTCTGGAGGGAAGGTCTACGAGCAGTACTTC.

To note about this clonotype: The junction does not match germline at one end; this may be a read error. The CDR3 nucleotides read TGCGCCAGCAGCTGGGGCCCCGGCACTGATACGCAGTATTTT. It codes for CASSWGPGTDTQYF. V gene TRBV4-1 combines with J gene TRBJ2-3; D perhaps matches TRBD1 (5 bases). The germline V gene encodes CDR1 MGHRA and CDR2 YSYEKL. The CDR3 is 14 amino acids.

CDR3 bases: TGTGCTAGTGGTTTTTCTGGCGGTTGGACAGATACGCAGTATTTT. The encoded protein is CASGFSGGWTDTQYF. The genes are TRBV12-5 and TRBJ2-3; D call uncertain. In germline, CDR1 is LGHNT, CDR2 FRNRAP. The V and J ends lost 3 bases and 3 bases respectively, with 13 bases between them. The CDR3 sequence is 15 residues long.

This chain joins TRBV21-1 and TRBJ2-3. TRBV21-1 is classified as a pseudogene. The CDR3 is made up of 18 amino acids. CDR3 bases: TGTGCCAGCAGCAAAGAAGTGTCGGATCCAAGGACCACAGATACGCAGTATTTT. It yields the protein CASSKEVSDPRTTDTQYF.

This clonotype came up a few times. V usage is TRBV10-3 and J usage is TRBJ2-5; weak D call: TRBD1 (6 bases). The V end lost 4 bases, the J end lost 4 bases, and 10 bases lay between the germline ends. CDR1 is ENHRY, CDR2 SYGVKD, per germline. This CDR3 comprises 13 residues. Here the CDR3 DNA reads TGTGCCATCAGTGGTGGGACAATAGAGACCCAGTACTTC. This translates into CAISGGTIETQYF.

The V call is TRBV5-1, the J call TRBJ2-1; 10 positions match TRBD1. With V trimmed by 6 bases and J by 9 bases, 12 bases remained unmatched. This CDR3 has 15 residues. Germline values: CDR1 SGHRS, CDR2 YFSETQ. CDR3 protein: CASIRGDRGFGEQFF. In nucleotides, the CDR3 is TGCGCCAGCATCCGGGGGGACAGGGGTTTTGGTGAGCAGTTCTTC.

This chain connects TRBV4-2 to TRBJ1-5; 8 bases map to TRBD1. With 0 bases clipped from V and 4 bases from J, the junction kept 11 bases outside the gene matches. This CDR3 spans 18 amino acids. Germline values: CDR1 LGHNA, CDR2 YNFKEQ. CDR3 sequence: CASSQDLDRGAINQPQHF. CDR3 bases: TGTGCCAGCAGCCAAGATTTAGACAGGGGCGCTATTAATCAGCCCCAGCATTTT.

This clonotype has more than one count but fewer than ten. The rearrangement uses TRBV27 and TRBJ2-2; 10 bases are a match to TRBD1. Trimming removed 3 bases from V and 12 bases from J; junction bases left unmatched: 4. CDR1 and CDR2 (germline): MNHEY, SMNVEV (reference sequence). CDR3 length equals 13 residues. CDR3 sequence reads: CASSFLGQGQLFF. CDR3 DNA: TGTGCCAGCAGTTTCCTGGGACAGGGGCAGCTGTTTTTT.

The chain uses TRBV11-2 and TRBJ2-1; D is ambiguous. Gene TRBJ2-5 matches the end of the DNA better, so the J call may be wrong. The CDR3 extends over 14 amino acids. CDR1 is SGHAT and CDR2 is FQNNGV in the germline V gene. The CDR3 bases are TGTGCCAGCAGCTTAGGTCTAGATGGTCGTCCCCAGTACTTC. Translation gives CASSLGLDGRPQYF.

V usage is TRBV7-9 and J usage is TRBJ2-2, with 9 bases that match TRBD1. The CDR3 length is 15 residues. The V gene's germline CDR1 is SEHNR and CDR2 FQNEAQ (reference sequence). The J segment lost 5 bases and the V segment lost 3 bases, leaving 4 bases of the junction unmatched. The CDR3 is CASSFGTGRTGELFF. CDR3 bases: TGTGCCAGCAGCTTCGGGACAGGGAGGACCGGGGAGCTGTTTTTT.

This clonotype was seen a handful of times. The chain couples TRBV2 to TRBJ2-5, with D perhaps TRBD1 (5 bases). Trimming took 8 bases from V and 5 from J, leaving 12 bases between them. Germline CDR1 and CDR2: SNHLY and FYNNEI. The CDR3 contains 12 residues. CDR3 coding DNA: TGTGCCAGCGCGACAGTGGGGGAGACCCAGTACTTC. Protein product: CASATVGETQYF.

In DNA, the CDR3 is TGTGCCAGCAGTGTAGGCAGGAGAAATTCACCCCTCCACTTT. Encoded protein: CASSVGRRNSPLHF. The chain recombines TRBV2 with TRBJ1-6; the D is unclear. Germline CDR1 and CDR2: SNHLY and FYNNEI. Trimming pared 4 bases from V and 7 bases from J, leaving 11 bases between. The CDR3 totals 14 residues.

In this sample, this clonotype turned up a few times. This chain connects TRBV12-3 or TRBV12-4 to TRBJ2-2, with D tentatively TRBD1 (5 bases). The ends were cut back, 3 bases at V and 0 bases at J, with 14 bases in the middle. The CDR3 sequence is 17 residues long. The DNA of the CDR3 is TGTGCCAGCAGTTTCTCCTTGACAGAAACGAACACCGGGGAGCTGTTTTTT. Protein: CASSFSLTETNTGELFF.

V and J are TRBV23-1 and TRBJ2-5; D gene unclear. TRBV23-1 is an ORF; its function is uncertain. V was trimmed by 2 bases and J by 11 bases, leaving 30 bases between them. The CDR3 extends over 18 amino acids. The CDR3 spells CASSQLENPSRAYYEQYF. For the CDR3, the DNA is TGCGCCAGCAGTCAACTAGAGAACCCCTCTAGGGCCTACTACGAACAGTACTTC.

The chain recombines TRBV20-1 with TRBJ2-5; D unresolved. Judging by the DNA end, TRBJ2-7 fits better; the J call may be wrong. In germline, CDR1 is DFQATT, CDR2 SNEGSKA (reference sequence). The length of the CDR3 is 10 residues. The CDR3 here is CSAVHYEQYF. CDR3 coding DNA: TGCAGTGCGGTCCACTACGAGCAGTACTTC.